This TCR beta chain was recovered during a study of long-term antiretroviral therapy in people with HIV. There are 15 residues in the CDR3. CDR1 SGHRS and CDR2 YFSETQ come from the germline V gene. The V end lost 0 bases, the J end lost 1 base, and 10 bases lay between the germline ends. A v3.0 immunoSEQ assay was performed at survey level. Clones were read by immunoSEQ multiplex PCR, and TCRdb kept only the in-frame ones, dropping some. The sample carries about 20,000 clones, around 84% recorded once. The TCR sequence derives from a woman aged 45-65 years with HIV. The sample in question was unsorted PBMCs, obtained 1.9 years after starting antiretroviral therapy. The chain recombines TRBV5-1 with TRBJ1-1, with D uncertain. CDR3 bases: TGCGCCAGCAGCTTGGGGGCCTCCGCGAACACTGAAGCTTTCTTT. Its protein is CASSLGASANTEAFF.